Presented here are 22 T cell receptor beta chains from one specimen sequenced in a study of a mutant IDH1 vaccine in newly diagnosed glioma. This sample's time point: week 47, end of study. Doses consisted of 300 ug of mutant IDH1 20-mer peptide each, paired with topical imiquimod. Using immunoSEQ multiplex PCR, the repertoire was profiled, and TCRdb retains in-frame clones only, with some absent. The sample lists 55,000 to 65,000 clones, around 75% occurring once. These receptors have no identified antigens. The material sequenced was PBMCs, taken from a glioma patient whose treatment included an IDH1 peptide vaccine. The source of these receptors is a man aged 45-60 years with glioma.

The chain is built from TRBV9 and TRBJ1-2, with 7 bases fitting TRBD1. The trim removed 3 bases at V and 7 bases at J, leaving 9 bases unmatched. The CDR3 is 14 amino acids. CDR1 is SGDLS, CDR2 YYNGEE, per germline. The CDR3 nucleotides are TGTGCCAGCAGCGGGACAGGTACCTGGGTTGGCTACACCTTC. It yields the protein CASSGTGTWVGYTF.

This sequence joins TRBV5-4 and TRBJ1-2, with TRBD1 matching 7 bases. Germline CDR1 and CDR2: SGHNT and YYREEE (reference sequence). Losses at the gene ends were 5 bases for V and 6 bases for J; bases not matched to a gene: 7. CDR3 length equals 13 residues. CDR3 in amino acids: CASSQTGSHGYTF. The CDR3 DNA reads TGTGCCAGCAGTCAGACAGGGAGCCATGGCTACACCTTC.

CDR3 protein: CATSRVKGYEQYF. CDR3 DNA: TGTGCCACCAGCAGAGTTAAGGGCTACGAGCAGTACTTC. The chain combines TRBV15 with TRBJ2-7, with D unclear. Per the germline V gene, CDR1 is LNHNV and CDR2 is YYDKDF (reference sequence). The CDR3 runs 13 residues. V gave up 1 base and J gave up 3 bases, with 7 bases separating them. Looking up the rest from reference TRBV15 and TRBJ2-7 gives the full variable domain: DAMVIQNPRYQVTQFGKPVTLSCSQTLNHNVMYWYQQKSSQAPKLLFHYYDKDFNNEADTPDNFQSRRPNTSFCFLDIRSPGLGDTAMYLCATSRVKGYEQYFGPGTRLTVT.

This clone has a handful of counts. The gene calls are TRBV7-9 and TRBJ1-1; no firm D call. Germline V gene lookup returns CDR1 SEHNR and CDR2 FQNEAQ (reference sequence). The CDR3 contains 15 residues. V dropped 5 bases and J dropped 1 base, with 14 bases sitting between them. The DNA of the CDR3 is TGTGCCAGCAGCCATTTGTGGAAGGGGAACACTGAAGCTTTCTTT. Translating gives CASSHLWKGNTEAFF.

The chain combines TRBV4-2 with TRBJ1-1; D is ambiguous. This CDR3 has 13 residues. Germline values: CDR1 LGHNA, CDR2 YNFKEQ. V lost 0 bases, J lost 8 bases, and 10 bases lay in between. CDR3 in amino acids: CASSQDRWREAFF. The CDR3 nucleotides read TGTGCCAGCAGCCAAGATCGGTGGAGGGAAGCTTTCTTT.

This clone showed up just a few times. This chain links TRBV4-1 with TRBJ1-3, with unresolved D. The V end was cut by 3 bases, the J end by 1 base, with 10 bases between. The V gene's germline CDR1 is MGHRA and CDR2 YSYEKL. The CDR3 is 15 residues long. CDR3 DNA: TGCGCCAGCAGCCAGTACCATGGATCTGGAAACACCATATATTTT. This codes for CASSQYHGSGNTIYF.

The chain uses TRBV5-5 and TRBJ1-1; D remains unclear. Per germline, CDR1 SGHKS and CDR2 YYEKEE (reference sequence). V lost 2 bases and J 0 bases, leaving 14 bases between the germline ends. This CDR3 is built from 16 residues. The CDR3 DNA is TGTGCCAGCAGCTTAAGAGGGAACAGCTTGAACACTGAAGCTTTCTTT. Translating it yields CASSLRGNSLNTEAFF. Together with reference TRBV5-5 and TRBJ1-1, the CDR3 gives the full variable domain: DAGVTQSPTHLIKTRGQQVTLRCSPISGHKSVSWYQQVLGQGPQFIFQYYEKEERGRGNFPDRFSARQFPNYSSELNVNALLLGDSALYLCASSLRGNSLNTEAFFGQGTRLTVV.

The chain carries TRBV9 and TRBJ2-7; tentatively, D is TRBD2 (6 bases). Trimming pared 5 bases from V and 0 bases from J, leaving 12 bases between. The CDR3 length is 14 residues. The germline V gene has CDR1 SGDLS and CDR2 YYNGEE. The CDR3, as DNA: TGTGCCAGCAGTTTAGCGGCAAGCTCCTACGAGCAGTACTTC. Translation gives CASSLAASSYEQYF.

The chain uses TRBV6-5 and TRBJ2-3; D unclear. Trimming left V 0 bases short and J 6 bases short, with 7 bases between. Germline V gene sequence: CDR1 MNHEY, CDR2 SVGAGI. The CDR3 extends over 13 amino acids. The CDR3 sequence is CASSYSYKDTQYF. The CDR3 DNA sequence: TGTGCCAGCAGTTACTCGTATAAGGATACGCAGTATTTT.

In this sample, this clone turned up once. This chain links TRBV13 with TRBJ1-1, with D perhaps matching TRBD1 (6 bases). Trimming stripped 3 bases from V and 1 base from J, with 9 bases between. This CDR3 has 14 amino acids. Germline values: CDR1 PRHDT, CDR2 FYEKMQ (reference sequence). This CDR3 is CASSLGASNTEAFF. In nucleotides, the CDR3 is TGTGCCAGCAGCTTGGGGGCCTCGAACACTGAAGCTTTCTTT.

The V and J genes are TRBV2 and TRBJ1-4, with D unclear. The CDR3 runs 15 residues. With 6 bases removed from V and 0 bases from J, the gap between germline ends came to 11 bases. Germline V gene sequence: CDR1 SNHLY, CDR2 FYNNEI. This CDR3 is CASRVRSATNEKLFF. CDR3 in DNA: TGTGCCAGCAGGGTCAGGTCTGCAACTAATGAAAAACTGTTTTTT.

V is TRBV7-9 and J is TRBJ2-2; D call uncertain. Per germline, CDR1 SEHNR and CDR2 FQNEAQ (reference sequence). The CDR3 has 13 residues. V was cut by 5 bases and J by 5 bases, with 9 bases left in between. The CDR3: CASSTTLTGELFF. The CDR3 DNA reads as TGTGCCAGCAGCACGACCCTTACCGGGGAGCTGTTTTTT.

A few counts support this clone. This chain links TRBV29-1 with TRBJ1-1, with D unresolved. Between the trimmed V and J ends, which lost 2 bases and 5 bases, there was a span of 12 bases. The CDR3 is 13 amino acids. Germline V gene lookup returns CDR1 SQVTM and CDR2 ANQGSEA. The CDR3 bases are TGCAGCGTTGAACGGCAGCAGAGGACTGAAGCTTTCTTT. Its protein is CSVERQQRTEAFF.

This chain connects TRBV6-7 to TRBJ2-7; the D gene could be TRBD1 or TRBD2 (5 bases each). TRBV6-7 is an open reading frame, and its role is uncertain. CDR3 size: 21 residues. The ends were cut back, 3 bases at V and 3 bases at J, with 33 bases in the middle. The CDR3 here is CASSYRGRRPPGPRAFYEQYF. CDR3 coding DNA: TGTGCCAGCAGTTATCGGGGCAGGCGACCTCCCGGGCCAAGGGCCTTCTACGAGCAGTACTTC.

The chain couples TRBV4-3 to TRBJ2-2; 9 bases are shared with TRBD1. The germline V gene has CDR1 LGHNA and CDR2 YSLEER. V lost 1 base and J lost 5; bases outside the gene matches: 5. This CDR3 contains 16 residues. CDR3 nucleotides: TGCGCCAGCAGCCAAGTTGGGACAGGGCCAACCGGGGAGCTGTTTTTT. Translation: CASSQVGTGPTGELFF.

CDR3 in amino acids: CASSQVEATNEKLFF. The CDR3 nucleotides read TGCGCCAGCAGCCAAGTCGAGGCGACTAATGAAAAACTGTTTTTT. J is TRBJ1-4 and V is TRBV4-1; D call uncertain. Germline loops: CDR1 MGHRA, CDR2 YSYEKL. The CDR3 length is 15 residues. The V and J ends lost 1 base and 2 bases respectively, with 8 bases between them.

CDR3 residues: CAWSVLGSLTF. CDR3 bases: TGTGCCTGGAGTGTACTTGGTAGCTTGACCTTC. The gene calls are TRBV30 and TRBJ1-2; no clear D gene. The CDR3 spans 11 residues. CDR1 GTSNPN and CDR2 SVGIG come from the germline V gene (reference sequence). Trimming stripped 0 bases from V and 14 bases from J, with 13 bases between.

This chain uses TRBV5-6 with TRBJ2-1, with 10 bases fitting TRBD2. Losses at the gene ends were 4 bases for V and 9 bases for J; bases not matched to a gene: 13. CDR3 length: 16 residues. Germline assignment: CDR1 SGHDT and CDR2 YYEEEE. The CDR3 DNA sequence: TGTGCCAGCAGCGCGAGAGCGGGGGGGCCGGGGGGTGAGCAGTTCTTC. Residues: CASSARAGGPGGEQFF.

This sequence joins TRBV10-3 and TRBJ2-7, with 8 bases matching TRBD1. J was trimmed by 3 bases and V by 6 bases; bases with no gene match: 1. This CDR3 has 12 residues. The V gene's germline CDR1 is ENHRY and CDR2 SYGVKD. The CDR3 coding sequence is TGTGCCATCAGAGGGACAGGCTACGAGCAGTACTTC. Translating gives CAIRGTGYEQYF.

This clone came up a few times. The chain combines TRBV30 with TRBJ1-1; a possible D gene is TRBD1 (6 bases). V was trimmed by 5 bases and J by 4 bases, leaving 17 bases between them. Germline values: CDR1 GTSNPN, CDR2 SVGIG (reference sequence). The CDR3 sequence is 14 residues long. The CDR3 sequence is CAWGGGGYSTEAFF. In DNA, the CDR3 is TGTGCCTGGGGAGGGGGGGGTTATTCCACTGAAGCTTTCTTT.

In its sample, this clone was seen once. This chain uses TRBV9 with TRBJ1-1; a weak D match, TRBD1 (6 bases). The CDR3 totals 17 residues. Trimming removed 1 base from V and 1 base from J, with 17 bases in between. From germline, CDR1 is SGDLS and CDR2 YYNGEE. CDR3 amino acids: CASSVNQQGPSNTEAFF. The CDR3 region has the DNA TGTGCCAGCAGCGTAAACCAACAGGGCCCCTCGAACACTGAAGCTTTCTTT.

This rearrangement joins TRBV29-1 to TRBJ1-2; D is undetermined. CDR3 size: 14 residues. Germline assignment: CDR1 SQVTM and CDR2 ANQGSEA. Trimming took off 3 bases at V and 0 bases at J, with 11 bases between the two ends. CDR3 amino acids: CSVDKAAANYGYTF. CDR3 in DNA: TGCAGCGTTGACAAGGCAGCCGCTAACTATGGCTACACCTTC. The full variable domain, rest sourced from reference TRBV29-1 and TRBJ1-2, is SAVISQKPSRDICQRGTSLTIQCQVDSQVTMMFWYRQQPGQSLTLIATANQGSEATYESGFVIDKFPISRPNLTFSTLTVSNMSPEDSSIYLCSVDKAAANYGYTFGSGTRLTVV.